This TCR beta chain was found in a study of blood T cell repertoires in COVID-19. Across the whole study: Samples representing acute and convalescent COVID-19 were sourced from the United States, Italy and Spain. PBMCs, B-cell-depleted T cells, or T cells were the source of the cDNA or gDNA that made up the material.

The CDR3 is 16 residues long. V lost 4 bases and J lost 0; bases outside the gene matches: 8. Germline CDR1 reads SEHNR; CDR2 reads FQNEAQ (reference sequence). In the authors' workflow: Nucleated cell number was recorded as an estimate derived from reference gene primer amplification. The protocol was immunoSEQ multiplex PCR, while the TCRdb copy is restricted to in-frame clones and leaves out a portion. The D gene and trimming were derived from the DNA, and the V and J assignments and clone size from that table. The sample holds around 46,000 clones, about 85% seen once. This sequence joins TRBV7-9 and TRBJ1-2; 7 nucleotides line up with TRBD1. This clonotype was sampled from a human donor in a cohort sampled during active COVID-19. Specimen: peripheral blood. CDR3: CASSSTGISANYGYTF. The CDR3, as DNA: TGTGCCAGCAGCTCGACAGGGATTAGCGCTAACTATGGCTACACCTTC.